This paragraph reports one TCR beta chain. No antigen is known for it. Researchers used genomic DNA as the template to profile TCR beta VDJ and CDR3. TCRdb recomputed calls from the reads with MiXCR, one row per CDR3 protein. This sample yields roughly 80,000 distinct CDR3 sequences, of which around 70% are seen a single time; roughly 80% belongs to the top ten. Germline CDR1 and CDR2: DFQATT and SNEGSKA (reference sequence). This CDR3 contains 14 residues. The V gene lost 3 bases and the J gene lost 6 bases, with 15 bases spanning the gap. The data originate from a study of CD8+CD57+ T cells in acquired aplastic anemia. The wider study: The average for DNA from sorted CD4+ and CD8+ cells was 3.2 ug.

Study results and caveats: Roughly 30 was the count of CD8+ CDR3 sequences that patients shared with controls. Patients versus controls showed no significant CD8+ Simpson's diversity difference.

Before being chosen for sequencing, patients had shown CD8+CD57+ cell expansion by flow cytometry. Diagnosis of severe acquired aplastic anemia applied to all patients. This chain connects TRBV20-1 to TRBJ1-5; D gene uncertain. The sequencing input was sorted CD4+, CD8+, or CD8+CD57+ T cells (not recorded which) from PBMCs. This TCR came from a human donor with aplastic anemia. CDR3 DNA: TGCAGTGCTAGTCCCCCGCAGGCCCTTCAGCCCCAGCATTTT. Its translation: CSASPPQALQPQHF.